The next 24 T cell receptor beta chains were all read from a single sample in a study of siplizumab effects on memory and regulatory T cells. Some clones are missing from TCRdb's copy, which holds only in-frame ones; the method was immunoSEQ multiplex PCR. Among over 100,000 clones listed, 92% were seen once. The sequenced material came from Tregs sorted from blood. These receptors were obtained from a human donor in good health.

The chain couples TRBV4-1 to TRBJ1-1; D may be TRBD1 (5 bases). V gave up 3 bases and J gave up 6 bases, with 17 bases separating them. Germline V lookup: CDR1 MGHRA, CDR2 YSYEKL. The CDR3 length is 15 residues. CDR3 amino acids: CASSHIPDSRAEAFF. The CDR3 region has the DNA TGCGCCAGCAGCCATATCCCCGACAGCCGCGCTGAAGCTTTCTTT.

The chain employs TRBV6-5 and TRBJ2-1, with D unresolved. In germline, CDR1 is MNHEY, CDR2 SVGAGI. The CDR3 is 14 residues long. Between the trimmed V and J ends, which lost 7 bases and 6 bases, there was a span of 16 bases. The CDR3 protein is CASTSPLGINEQFF. Written as DNA, the CDR3 is TGTGCCAGCACCTCCCCCTTGGGTATCAATGAGCAGTTCTTC.

CDR3 bases: TGTGCCAGCAGCAAAGTGAGGGACCCCAATGAGCAGTTCTTC. Translated: CASSKVRDPNEQFF. The chain joins TRBV21-1 to TRBJ2-1. TRBV21-1 is deemed a pseudogene. This CDR3 is built from 14 residues.

The V and J genes are TRBV7-9 and TRBJ1-1; a weak D match, TRBD1 (5 bases). The CDR3 totals 14 residues. Looked up from germline, CDR1 is SEHNR and CDR2 is FQNEAQ (reference sequence). Trimming removed 3 bases at V and 1 base at J, with 9 bases between. The CDR3 region is CASSFGAGNTEAFF. CDR3 sequence (DNA): TGTGCCAGCAGCTTTGGGGCAGGGAACACTGAAGCTTTCTTT.

The rearrangement joins TRBV7-9 to TRBJ1-4, with 7 nucleotides matching TRBD1. CDR1 is SEHNR and CDR2 is FQNEAQ in the germline V gene (reference sequence). This CDR3 region has 15 residues. With 5 bases clipped from V and 4 bases from J, the junction kept 7 bases outside the gene matches. The CDR3 coding sequence is TGTGCCAGCAGCACCATAACAGGGGTTAATGAAAAACTGTTTTTT. This encodes CASSTITGVNEKLFF.

The rearrangement uses TRBV19 and TRBJ1-1; weak D call: TRBD1 (5 bases). V shed 1 base and J shed 3 bases, with 9 bases lying between them. Germline lookup yields CDR1 LNHDA and CDR2 SQIVND (reference sequence). CDR3 size: 14 residues. Here the CDR3 reads CASSIAGLDTEAFF. The DNA for the CDR3 is TGTGCCAGTAGTATAGCAGGGTTGGACACTGAAGCTTTCTTT.

This chain links TRBV5-1 with TRBJ1-2; TRBD1 is a possible D gene (6 bases). The V and J ends lost 4 bases and 8 bases respectively, with 18 bases between them. The CDR3 contains 14 residues. CDR1 is SGHRS, CDR2 YFSETQ, per germline. The DNA for the CDR3 is TGCGCCAGCAGCCGTATTGAACAGGGCGGAGGCTACACCTTC. Translation gives CASSRIEQGGGYTF.

The chain joins TRBV5-1 to TRBJ2-7; D is possibly TRBD1 (5 bases). The germline CDR1 and CDR2 sequences are SGHRS and YFSETQ. The ends were cut back, 5 bases at V and 4 bases at J, with 7 bases in the middle. This CDR3 is built from 11 residues. The CDR3 bases are TGCGCCAGCAGAAAGGGGTACGAGCAGTACTTC. This translates into CASRKGYEQYF. Full variable domain (rest looked up from reference TRBV5-1 and TRBJ2-7): KAGVTQTPRYLIKTRGQQVTLSCSPISGHRSVSWYQQTPGQGLQFLFEYFSETQRNKGNFPGRFSGRQFSNSRSEMNVSTLELGDSALYLCASRKGYEQYFGPGTRLTVT.

The chain's CDR3 is CAIRRRGQRESNYGYTF. CDR3 DNA: TGTGCCATCAGGAGGAGGGGACAGCGCGAGTCTAACTATGGCTACACCTTC. The chain is built from TRBV10-3 and TRBJ1-2; 7 bases fit TRBD1. V trimming: 6 bases; J trimming: 0 bases; junction bases outside the gene matches: 13. The CDR3 spans 17 residues. Germline CDR1 and CDR2: ENHRY and SYGVKD.

V is TRBV13 and J is TRBJ1-2; D is unclear. Trimming stripped 2 bases from V and 2 bases from J, with 6 bases between. The V gene's germline CDR1 is PRHDT and CDR2 FYEKMQ (reference sequence). The CDR3 runs 13 residues. The CDR3 DNA sequence: TGTGCCAGCAGCTTAAGGCAGAACTATGGCTACACCTTC. Encoded protein: CASSLRQNYGYTF.

The CDR3: CASSLTGVNNQPQHF. The DNA for the CDR3 is TGTGCCAGCAGCTTGACAGGGGTTAACAATCAGCCCCAGCATTTT. The chain uses TRBV7-2 and TRBJ1-5, with 8 bases fitting TRBD1. Germline V gene lookup returns CDR1 SGHTA and CDR2 FQGNSA. Trimming at V came to 3 bases and at J to 3 bases, leaving 4 bases not matched to a gene. The CDR3 is 15 residues long.

To note about this clone: Other DNA sequences in the same sample also yield this CDR3. The chain employs TRBV5-6 and TRBJ1-6; TRBD1 is a possible D gene (5 bases). V was cut by 2 bases and J by 13 bases, with 19 bases left in between. Germline CDR1 SGHDT, CDR2 YYEEEE. CDR3 length: 15 amino acids. CDR3 DNA: TGTGCCAGCAGCTTAAGTCGGGGCAGAACTTCGCCCCTCCACTTT. Residues: CASSLSRGRTSPLHF.

This chain links TRBV29-1 with TRBJ2-7, with 12 bases that match TRBD2. The trim removed 4 bases at V and 3 bases at J, leaving 7 bases unmatched. The CDR3 totals 15 residues. Germline V gene lookup returns CDR1 SQVTM and CDR2 ANQGSEA. This CDR3 is CSVGTSGKGFYEQYF. The CDR3 DNA reads as TGCAGCGTTGGGACTAGCGGGAAGGGTTTCTACGAGCAGTACTTC.

V gene TRBV2 combines with J gene TRBJ2-7; D is unclear. Deletions cut 2 bases from V and 0 bases from J, with 8 bases between. The CDR3 is 14 amino acids. Per the germline V gene, CDR1 is SNHLY and CDR2 is FYNNEI. The CDR3 protein is CASSENGLSYEQYF. The CDR3, as DNA: TGTGCCAGCAGTGAAAACGGTCTCTCCTACGAGCAGTACTTC. Full variable domain (remainder filled in from reference TRBV2 and TRBJ2-7): EPEVTQTPSHQVTQMGQEVILRCVPISNHLYFYWYRQILGQKVEFLVSFYNNEISEKSEIFDDQFSVERPDGSNFTLKIRSTKLEDSAMYFCASSENGLSYEQYFGPGTRLTVT.

The V call is TRBV7-2, the J call TRBJ1-3; no clear D. The germline V gene has CDR1 SGHTA and CDR2 FQGNSA. V was shortened by 1 base and J by 4 bases, with 11 bases between the two germline ends. The CDR3 consists of 15 residues. In nucleotides, the CDR3 is TGTGCCAGCAGCTTAGTCGGGCAGCTCGGAAACACCATATATTTT. Residues: CASSLVGQLGNTIYF.

The rearrangement joins TRBV6-1 to TRBJ2-7; D might be TRBD2 (6 bases). Germline V lookup: CDR1 MNHNS, CDR2 SASEGT. V was clipped by 5 bases and J by 4 bases, with 18 bases between them. This CDR3 has 15 amino acids. The CDR3 DNA reads as TGTGCCAGCAGTTCACTCCCGGGGGAGTTTTACGAGCAGTACTTC. It specifies CASSSLPGEFYEQYF.

This clone has just one count. This chain joins TRBV15 and TRBJ2-1; TRBD2 matches at 15 bases. This CDR3 contains 16 residues. Germline values: CDR1 LNHNV, CDR2 YYDKDF (reference sequence). Trimming removed 3 bases from V and 7 bases from J; junction bases left unmatched: 4. CDR3 nucleotides: TGTGCCACCAGCAGGGGACTAGCGGGAGGATCGAATGAGCAGTTCTTC. It specifies CATSRGLAGGSNEQFF.

The chain links TRBV4-1 to TRBJ2-1, with 10 bases aligning to TRBD2. Germline V gene data show CDR1 as MGHRA and CDR2 as YSYEKL. This CDR3 contains 17 residues. After removal of 1 base from V and 9 bases from J, the junction contained 12 bases not matched to a gene. The CDR3 spells CASSQVRAGGNSFEQFF. The CDR3, as DNA: TGCGCCAGCAGCCAAGTTCGAGCGGGGGGGAATAGTTTTGAGCAGTTCTTC.

The gene calls are TRBV5-4 and TRBJ2-3; 14 bases are a match to TRBD2. The CDR3 spans 17 residues. J gave up 4 bases and V 7 bases, and 11 bases lay outside the gene matches. Germline values: CDR1 SGHNT, CDR2 YYREEE (reference sequence). CDR3 sequence: CASGRRLAGGRSDTQYF. Here the CDR3 DNA reads TGTGCCAGCGGACGACGACTAGCGGGGGGGCGGTCAGATACGCAGTATTTT.

Notes on this clone: At one boundary the junction diverges from the germline segment, which might be a read error. The chain uses TRBV7-7 and TRBJ2-5, with 7 bases identical to TRBD2. The CDR3 extends over 13 amino acids. Per germline, CDR1 SSHAT and CDR2 FNYEAQ (reference sequence). The CDR3 reads CASSLVGGETQYF. The CDR3 nucleotides are TGTGCTAGCAGCTTAGTCGGGGGGGAGACCCAGTACTTC.

This clone was counted once. The gene calls are TRBV6-1 and TRBJ1-1; D remains unclear. The CDR3 loop spans 13 amino acids. Germline V gene lookup returns CDR1 MNHNS and CDR2 SASEGT. With 3 bases removed from V and 5 bases from J, the gap between germline ends came to 10 bases. CDR3 in amino acids: CASSDSYRTEAFF. DNA for the CDR3: TGTGCCAGCAGTGATTCCTATCGAACTGAAGCTTTCTTT.

CDR3 sequence: CASSRDRLYEQYF. The CDR3 bases are TGTGCCAGCAGCCGGGACAGACTATACGAGCAGTACTTC. The chain has TRBV2 and TRBJ2-7; 7 bases align to TRBD1. Germline V gene data show CDR1 as SNHLY and CDR2 as FYNNEI. After removal of 6 bases from V and 4 bases from J, the junction contained 6 bases not matched to a gene. CDR3 length: 13 amino acids.

The chain carries TRBV5-6 and TRBJ2-7; a weak D match, TRBD2 (7 bases). V dropped 1 base and J dropped 0 bases, with 17 bases sitting between them. The CDR3 is 17 residues long. In germline, CDR1 is SGHDT, CDR2 YYEEEE. The CDR3 bases are TGTGCCAGCAGCTTGTGGGGGGGGGCCCCACCCTCCTACGAGCAGTACTTC. This translates into CASSLWGGAPPSYEQYF.

The J gene is TRBJ2-2, the V gene TRBV13, with TRBD2 identical over 12 bases. Per germline, CDR1 PRHDT and CDR2 FYEKMQ (reference sequence). Trimming took 0 bases from V and 4 from J; bases not matched to a gene: 0. This CDR3 comprises 16 residues. The CDR3 DNA is TGTGCCAGCAGCTTAGGACTAGCGGGAGGCACCGGGGAGCTGTTTTTT. Encoded protein: CASSLGLAGGTGELFF.